A single sample is the source of the 7 T cell receptor beta chains below, sequenced in a study of blood T cell repertoires in COVID-19. TCRdb keeps only in-frame clones here, not all; method: immunoSEQ multiplex PCR. Among 100,000 to 150,000 clones listed, 79% were seen once. The sequencing input was peripheral blood. The source of these receptors is a man in his forties with active or convalescent COVID-19.

This clone has a handful of counts. This chain links TRBV5-5 with TRBJ1-5, with unresolved D. This CDR3 comprises 13 residues. The ends were cut back, 0 bases at V and 8 bases at J, with 9 bases in the middle. Germline assignment: CDR1 SGHKS and CDR2 YYEKEE (reference sequence). The CDR3 bases are TGTGCCAGCAGCTTGGGATCTGGAGAGCCCCAGCATTTT. Amino acid sequence: CASSLGSGEPQHF.

The rearrangement uses TRBV18 and TRBJ1-4; 8 nucleotides agree with TRBD1. The CDR3 has 14 amino acids. With V trimmed by 6 bases and J by 8 bases, 8 bases remained unmatched. In germline, CDR1 is KGHSH, CDR2 LQKENI. The chain's CDR3 is CASSLDRGEEKLFF. In DNA form, the CDR3 reads TGTGCCAGCTCCCTTGACAGGGGAGAAGAAAAACTGTTTTTT.

The chain employs TRBV5-6 and TRBJ2-4, with D possibly TRBD2 on 5 matching bases. Germline values: CDR1 SGHDT, CDR2 YYEEEE. This CDR3 region has 16 residues. Trimming removed 0 bases at V and 6 bases at J, with 16 bases between. CDR3 in amino acids: CASSLVTGGWRNIQYF. The CDR3 DNA sequence: TGTGCCAGCAGCTTGGTTACGGGCGGGTGGAGAAACATTCAGTACTTC.

The V call is TRBV7-2, the J call TRBJ1-4; a weak D match, TRBD1 (6 bases). V was cut by 3 bases and J by 5 bases, with 7 bases left in between. The CDR3 sequence is 13 residues long. Germline V gives CDR1 SGHTA, CDR2 FQGNSA. CDR3 nucleotides: TGTGCCAGCAGCTTCGGACAGAATGAAAAACTGTTTTTT. Translation gives CASSFGQNEKLFF.

V usage is TRBV30 and J usage is TRBJ2-7; D perhaps matches TRBD1 (5 bases). Germline CDR1 and CDR2: GTSNPN and SVGIG (reference sequence). The CDR3 covers 14 residues. V was clipped by 3 bases and J by 6 bases, with 18 bases between them. The CDR3 loop is CAWRRGQQGFEQYF. CDR3 nucleotide sequence: TGTGCCTGGAGAAGGGGTCAGCAAGGGTTCGAGCAGTACTTC.

In its sample, this clone was seen a few times. The chain joins TRBV30 to TRBJ2-7, with 7 bases lining up with TRBD2. CDR1 and CDR2 from the germline V gene are GTSNPN and SVGIG (reference sequence). The J segment lost 3 bases and the V segment lost 3 bases, leaving 2 bases of the junction unmatched. The CDR3 runs 12 residues. The CDR3 nucleotides are TGTGCCTGGAGCGCGGGGGTCTACGAGCAGTACTTC. Translation gives CAWSAGVYEQYF. Full variable domain (remainder filled in from reference TRBV30 and TRBJ2-7): SQTIHQWPATLVQPVGSPLSLECTVEGTSNPNLYWYRQAAGRGLQLLFYSVGIGQISSEVPQNLSASRPQDRQFILSSKKLLLSDSGFYLCAWSAGVYEQYFGPGTRLTVT.

The chain uses TRBV9 and TRBJ1-2; weak D call: TRBD1 (6 bases). The CDR3 is 13 amino acids. Trimming left V 4 bases short and J 8 bases short, with 15 bases between. CDR1 and CDR2 (germline): SGDLS, YYNGEE. CDR3 bases: TGTGCCAGCAGCTCAGGGGCGGGCGACGGCTACACCTTC. Amino acid sequence: CASSSGAGDGYTF.